This T cell receptor (beta chain) was captured by sequencing in a study of blood T cells in healthy people across ages. CDR1 and CDR2 (germline): MDHEN, SYDVKM. Trimming at V came to 6 bases and at J to 8 bases, leaving 7 bases not matched to a gene. CDR3 length: 13 amino acids. The authors ran a second PCR of about 6 to 11 cycles using a sample-barcoded 5' primer and a J-beta primer mix. MiXCR, run by TCRdb on the 5' RACE reads, gives a single entry per CDR3 protein. The table shows over 1.5 million distinct CDR3 sequences, with approximately 50% occurring only once. The sample taken for sequencing was blood. The clonotype was recovered from a woman aged 40 to 55 in good health. This rearrangement joins TRBV28 to TRBJ2-1; TRBD1 agrees at 7 bases. CDR3 region: CASRETGYDEQFF. In DNA form, the CDR3 reads TGTGCCAGCAGGGAGACAGGGTACGATGAGCAGTTCTTC.